This T cell receptor (beta chain) was recovered during a study of control samples from healthy donors and cancer patients. The protocol was immunoSEQ multiplex PCR, while the TCRdb copy is restricted to in-frame clones and leaves out a portion. The repertoire includes more than 95,000 clones, about 90% of them detected once, and 2.9% sits in the top ten. Trimming shortened V by 8 bases and J by 6 bases, and 7 bases separated the two germline ends. The CDR3 length is 11 residues. The chain carries TRBV23-1 and TRBJ2-2; D remains ambiguous. TRBV23-1 is an open reading frame whose function is uncertain. Sequencing was done on a sample of blood. The TCR was taken from a man in his 60s in good health. The CDR3 reads CASPGAGELFF. The CDR3 bases are TGCGCCAGCCCTGGGGCCGGGGAGCTGTTTTTT.